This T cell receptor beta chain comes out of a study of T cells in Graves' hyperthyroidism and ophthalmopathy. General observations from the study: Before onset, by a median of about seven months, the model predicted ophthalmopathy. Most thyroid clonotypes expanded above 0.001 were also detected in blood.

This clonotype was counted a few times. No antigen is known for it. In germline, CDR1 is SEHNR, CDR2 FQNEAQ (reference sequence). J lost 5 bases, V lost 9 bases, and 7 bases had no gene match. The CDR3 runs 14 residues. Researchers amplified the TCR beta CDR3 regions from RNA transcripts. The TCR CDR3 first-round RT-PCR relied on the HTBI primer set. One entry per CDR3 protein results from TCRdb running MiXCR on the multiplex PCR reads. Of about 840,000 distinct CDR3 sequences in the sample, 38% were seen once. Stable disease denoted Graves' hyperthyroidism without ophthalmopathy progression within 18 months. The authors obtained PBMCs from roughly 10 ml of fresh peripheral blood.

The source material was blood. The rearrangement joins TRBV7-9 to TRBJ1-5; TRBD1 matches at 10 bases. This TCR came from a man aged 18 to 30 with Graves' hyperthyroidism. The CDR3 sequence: CASQAGTGDQPQHF. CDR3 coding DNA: TGTGCCAGTCAAGCCGGGACAGGGGATCAGCCCCAGCATTTT.